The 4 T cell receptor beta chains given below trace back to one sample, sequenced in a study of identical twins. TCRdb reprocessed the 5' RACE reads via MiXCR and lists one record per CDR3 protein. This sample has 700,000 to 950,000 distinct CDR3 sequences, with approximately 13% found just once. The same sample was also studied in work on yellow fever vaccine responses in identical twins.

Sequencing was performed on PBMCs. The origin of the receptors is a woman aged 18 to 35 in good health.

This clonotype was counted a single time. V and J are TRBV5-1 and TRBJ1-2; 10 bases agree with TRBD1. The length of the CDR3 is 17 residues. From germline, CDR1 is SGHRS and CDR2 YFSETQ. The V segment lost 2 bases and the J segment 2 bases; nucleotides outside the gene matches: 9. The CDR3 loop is CASSFGTGDISNYGYTF. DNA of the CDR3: TGCGCCAGCAGCTTCGGGACAGGGGATATATCCAACTATGGCTACACCTTC.

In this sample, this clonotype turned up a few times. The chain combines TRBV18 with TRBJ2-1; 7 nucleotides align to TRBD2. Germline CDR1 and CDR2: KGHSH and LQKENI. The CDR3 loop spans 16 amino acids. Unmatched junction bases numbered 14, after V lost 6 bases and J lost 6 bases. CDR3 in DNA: TGTGCCAGCTCTCCGGACCTTGGAGGCGGGAGCAATGAGCAGTTCTTC. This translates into CASSPDLGGGSNEQFF.

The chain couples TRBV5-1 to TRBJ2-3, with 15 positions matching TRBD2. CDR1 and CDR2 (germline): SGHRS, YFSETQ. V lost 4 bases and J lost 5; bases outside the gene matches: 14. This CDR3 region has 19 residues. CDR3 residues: CASSPLGLAGGQLGDTQYF. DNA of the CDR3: TGCGCCAGCAGCCCGCTCGGACTAGCGGGGGGGCAGTTGGGAGATACGCAGTATTTT.

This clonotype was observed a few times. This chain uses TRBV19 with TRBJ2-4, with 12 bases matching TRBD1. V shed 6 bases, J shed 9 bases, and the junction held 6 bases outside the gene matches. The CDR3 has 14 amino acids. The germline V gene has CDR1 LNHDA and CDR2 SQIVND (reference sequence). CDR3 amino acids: CASRGDRGRGIQYF. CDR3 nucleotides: TGTGCCAGTAGGGGGGACAGGGGGCGAGGCATTCAGTACTTC.